One and the same sample provided the 30 T cell receptor beta chains below, sequenced in a study of T-cell reconstitution after alpha-beta-depleted transplantation in children. Unique molecular identifiers featured in how the TCRbeta library was prepared. One entry per CDR3 protein results from TCRdb running MiXCR on the PCR reads. The sample holds some 340,000 distinct CDR3 sequences, around a tenth seen once. This sample comprised PBMCs from the stem cell graft donor, obtained from the stem cell graft. These receptors came from a human donor who donated a stem cell graft to a child with acute lymphoblastic leukemia.

The chain recombines TRBV11-2 with TRBJ1-2, with D uncertain. From germline, CDR1 is SGHAT and CDR2 FQNNGV. The CDR3 is 15 residues long. Trimming took off 4 bases at V and 0 bases at J, with 12 bases between the two ends. The CDR3 sequence is CASSWRADSNYGYTF. The DNA for the CDR3 is TGTGCCAGCAGCTGGAGGGCAGATTCTAACTATGGCTACACCTTC. Drawing the rest from reference TRBV11-2 and TRBJ1-2, the complete variable domain is EAGVAQSPRYKIIEKRQSVAFWCNPISGHATLYWYQQILGQGPKLLIQFQNNGVVDDSQLPKDRFSAERLKGVDSTLKIQPAKLEDSAVYLCASSWRADSNYGYTFGSGTRLTVV.

This clonotype was observed a few times. The chain recombines TRBV7-3 with TRBJ2-5, with a tentative D call TRBD2 (6 bases). The CDR3 runs to 16 residues. Germline V lookup: CDR1 SGHTA, CDR2 FQGTGA. Trimming took off 8 bases at V and 2 bases at J, with 21 bases between the two ends. The CDR3 region is CASAVGFGAGQETQYF. CDR3 in DNA: TGTGCCAGCGCAGTCGGTTTCGGGGCGGGACAAGAGACCCAGTACTTC.

The chain recombines TRBV5-1 with TRBJ2-7; 12 bases line up with TRBD1. The CDR3 loop spans 14 amino acids. With 4 bases clipped from V and 7 bases from J, the junction kept 6 bases outside the gene matches. Germline lookup yields CDR1 SGHRS and CDR2 YFSETQ. CDR3 sequence: CASSPGQGAREQYF. CDR3 bases: TGCGCCAGCAGCCCGGGACAGGGGGCTCGGGAGCAGTACTTC.

In its sample, this clonotype was seen a few times. The V call is TRBV5-1, the J call TRBJ2-2, with 7 bases matching TRBD2. Germline assignment: CDR1 SGHRS and CDR2 YFSETQ. CDR3 length: 17 residues. Trimming took 6 bases from V and 3 from J; bases not matched to a gene: 14. The CDR3 sequence: CASTIGGSRIDTGELFF. The CDR3 nucleotides read TGCGCCAGCACCATCGGGGGGAGCCGCATTGACACCGGGGAGCTGTTTTTT.

The chain combines TRBV7-8 with TRBJ2-1, with a tentative D call TRBD1 (6 bases). This CDR3 spans 17 amino acids. Germline-derived CDR1 and CDR2 are SGHVS and FQNEAQ. Between the trimmed V and J ends, which lost 4 bases and 2 bases, there was a span of 18 bases. The CDR3 sequence is CASSYRYSGDTYNEQFF. The CDR3 DNA is TGTGCCAGCAGCTACCGATACTCAGGGGACACCTACAATGAGCAGTTCTTC.

The CDR3 coding sequence is TGTGCCAGCAGTAATGACGGTTCACCCCTCCACTTT. Translated: CASSNDGSPLHF. The chain carries TRBV12-3 or TRBV12-4 and TRBJ1-6; no firm D call. The CDR3 loop spans 12 amino acids. V was trimmed by 5 bases and J by 9 bases, leaving 8 bases between them.

Many counts were recorded for this clonotype. The chain recombines TRBV7-9 with TRBJ2-5; maybe TRBD2 (5 bases). CDR3 length: 16 residues. Trimming left V 5 bases short and J 3 bases short, with 19 bases between. Looked up from germline, CDR1 is SEHNR and CDR2 is FQNEAQ (reference sequence). Here the CDR3 reads CASSEIGYPGKETQYF. CDR3 nucleotide sequence: TGTGCCAGCAGCGAGATCGGGTATCCGGGGAAAGAGACCCAGTACTTC.

This clonotype was detected ten times or more. The rearrangement links TRBV7-2 to TRBJ2-3, with unresolved D. V was trimmed by 4 bases and J by 0 bases, leaving 11 bases between them. The CDR3 totals 15 residues. Looked up from germline, CDR1 is SGHTA and CDR2 is FQGNSA. As DNA, the CDR3 is TGTGCCAGCAGCTCCCGCAGGCCCAGCACAGATACGCAGTATTTT. It translates to CASSSRRPSTDTQYF. The whole variable domain, filled in from reference TRBV7-2 and TRBJ2-3, reads GAGVSQSPSNKVTEKGKDVELRCDPISGHTALYWYRQSLGQGLEFLIYFQGNSAPDKSGLPSDRFSAERTGGSVSTLTIQRTQQEDSAVYLCASSSRRPSTDTQYFGPGTRLTVL.

This clonotype was seen repeatedly, ten times or more. The rearrangement links TRBV10-3 to TRBJ1-5; D uncertain. CDR1 ENHRY and CDR2 SYGVKD come from the germline V gene. There are 14 residues in the CDR3. V was trimmed by 0 bases and J by 2 bases, leaving 5 bases between them. The CDR3 is CAISESQGNQPQHF. CDR3 coding DNA: TGTGCCATCAGTGAGTCGCAGGGCAATCAGCCCCAGCATTTT.

The chain recombines TRBV6-5 with TRBJ2-7; 7 positions agree with TRBD1. CDR3 size: 15 residues. Trimming took 0 bases from V and 3 from J; bases not matched to a gene: 5. CDR1 is MNHEY, CDR2 SVGAGI, per germline. CDR3 protein: CASSYSTGALYEQYF. Here the CDR3 DNA reads TGTGCCAGCAGTTACTCTACAGGGGCCCTCTACGAGCAGTACTTC.

This clonotype was found many times. This sequence joins TRBV29-1 and TRBJ2-2; D not resolved. CDR1 is SQVTM, CDR2 ANQGSEA, per germline. The CDR3 totals 13 residues. The V gene lost 4 bases and the J gene lost 4 bases, with 10 bases spanning the gap. CDR3 loop: CSVVSLGTGELFF. The CDR3, as DNA: TGCAGCGTTGTCAGCCTAGGCACCGGGGAGCTGTTTTTT.

The rearrangement joins TRBV12-3 or TRBV12-4 to TRBJ2-1, with TRBD2 matching 11 bases. The CDR3 covers 21 residues. Losses at the gene ends were 2 bases for V and 0 bases for J; bases not matched to a gene: 15. The CDR3 DNA sequence: TGTGCCAGCAGTTTAAGCCTCGGGGCTAGCGGGAGGAAAGGCTCCTACAATGAGCAGTTCTTC. Translation: CASSLSLGASGRKGSYNEQFF.

This clonotype has more than one count but fewer than ten. This rearrangement joins TRBV5-1 to TRBJ1-4; 9 positions match TRBD1. The junction had 9 bases not matched to a gene; V was cut back by 5 bases and J by 7 bases. Looked up from germline, CDR1 is SGHRS and CDR2 is YFSETQ. The CDR3 runs to 15 residues. This CDR3 reads CASRPTGGSAEKLFF. The CDR3 DNA follows: TGCGCCAGCAGGCCCACAGGGGGCTCGGCTGAAAAACTGTTTTTT.

This rearrangement joins TRBV18 to TRBJ2-7; D might be TRBD1 or TRBD2, each matching 5 bases. The CDR3 is 15 amino acids. The germline gives CDR1 KGHSH, CDR2 LQKENI. Trimming cost V 2 bases and J 2 bases, with 13 bases left between them. This CDR3 reads CASSPGTALAYEQYF. CDR3 DNA: TGTGCCAGCTCACCAGGGACCGCCCTAGCCTACGAGCAGTACTTC.

Only a few counts were recorded for this clonotype. The CDR3 nucleotides read TGTGCCAGCAGCTTAGCGCAGGCTAGCGGAGTTTACGAGCAGTACTTC. Its protein product is CASSLAQASGVYEQYF. The chain combines TRBV7-6 with TRBJ2-7; TRBD2 agrees at 7 bases. The CDR3 length is 16 residues. Germline lookup yields CDR1 SGHVS and CDR2 FNYEAQ. The V segment lost 0 bases and the J segment 4 bases; nucleotides outside the gene matches: 9. The complete variable domain, with remaining parts taken from reference TRBV7-6 and TRBJ2-7, reads GAGVSQSPRYKVTKRGQDVALRCDPISGHVSLYWYRQALGQGPEFLTYFNYEAQQDKSGLPNDRFSAERPEGSISTLTIQRTEQRDSAMYRCASSLAQASGVYEQYFGPGTRLTVT.

This clonotype was detected ten times or more. This chain connects TRBV28 to TRBJ2-4, with D tentatively TRBD1 or TRBD2 (5 bases each). The germline gives CDR1 MDHEN, CDR2 SYDVKM. The CDR3 consists of 12 residues. V was clipped by 6 bases and J by 11 bases, with 14 bases between them. CDR3: CASSGTLYVQYF. DNA for the CDR3: TGTGCCAGCAGCGGGACGCTTTACGTTCAGTACTTC.

This sequence joins TRBV3-1 and TRBJ2-1, with D uncertain. This CDR3 contains 13 residues. Germline-derived CDR1 and CDR2 are LGHDT and YNNKEL (reference sequence). Trimming took off 4 bases at V and 5 bases at J, with 9 bases between the two ends. The CDR3 region is CASSPWGDNEQFF. CDR3 bases: TGTGCCAGCAGCCCCTGGGGTGACAATGAGCAGTTCTTC.

This clonotype was observed many times. This sequence joins TRBV15 and TRBJ2-1; perhaps D is TRBD1 or TRBD2 (6 bases each). Germline V gives CDR1 LNHNV, CDR2 YYDKDF (reference sequence). V lost 0 bases and J 8 bases, leaving 17 bases between the germline ends. The CDR3 has 16 amino acids. DNA for the CDR3: TGTGCCACCAGCAGAGATCAAGAGTTGGGGGGCGATGAGCAGTTCTTC. Translated: CATSRDQELGGDEQFF.

The chain joins TRBV7-9 to TRBJ2-1, with D possibly TRBD1 on 6 matching bases. V lost 4 bases to trimming and J lost 5 bases, with 15 bases between them. CDR1 and CDR2 (germline): SEHNR, FQNEAQ (reference sequence). This CDR3 comprises 15 residues. CDR3 coding DNA: TGTGCCAGCAGCTCAGTCAGGGGACCAAACAATGAGCAGTTCTTC. Protein product: CASSSVRGPNNEQFF.

This clonotype occurred a few times. This rearrangement joins TRBV4-1 to TRBJ1-1; D unclear. The CDR3 has 14 amino acids. CDR1 and CDR2 (germline): MGHRA, YSYEKL. V lost 0 bases and J 5 bases, leaving 10 bases between the germline ends. In DNA form, the CDR3 reads TGCGCCAGCAGCCAAGAGGTTGGTGGGACTGAAGCTTTCTTT. Translating gives CASSQEVGGTEAFF.

In its sample, this clonotype was seen many times. The chain carries TRBV5-1 and TRBJ2-7; 10 bases are a match to TRBD2. The V segment lost 4 bases and the J segment 1 base; nucleotides outside the gene matches: 8. Germline V gene lookup returns CDR1 SGHRS and CDR2 YFSETQ. The CDR3 totals 16 residues. This chain's CDR3 is CASSPAPSGGSYEQYF. The DNA for the CDR3 is TGCGCCAGCAGCCCAGCCCCTAGCGGGGGTTCCTACGAGCAGTACTTC. Full variable domain (remainder filled in from reference TRBV5-1 and TRBJ2-7): KAGVTQTPRYLIKTRGQQVTLSCSPISGHRSVSWYQQTPGQGLQFLFEYFSETQRNKGNFPGRFSGRQFSNSRSEMNVSTLELGDSALYLCASSPAPSGGSYEQYFGPGTRLTVT.

The chain has TRBV7-8 and TRBJ2-1, with 7 bases fitting TRBD2. CDR3 length: 19 residues. Trimming cost V 0 bases and J 4 bases; bases outside gene matches: 15. The germline CDR1 and CDR2 sequences are SGHVS and FQNEAQ. The CDR3 sequence: CASSLAMTERDSGYNEQFF. CDR3 DNA: TGTGCCAGCAGCTTAGCCATGACTGAGCGGGACTCGGGTTACAATGAGCAGTTCTTC.

The table lists this clonotype with many counts. The chain carries TRBV6-6 and TRBJ2-7, with D unresolved. This CDR3 is built from 12 residues. Trimming cost V 10 bases and J 2 bases, with 12 bases left between them. The germline V gene has CDR1 MNHNY and CDR2 SVGAGI (reference sequence). The CDR3: CAISLGTYEQYF. CDR3 bases: TGTGCCATCTCTCTGGGAACCTACGAGCAGTACTTC.

This clonotype was detected only a few times. This sequence joins TRBV4-1 and TRBJ2-2; 8 nucleotides agree with TRBD1. CDR3 size: 15 residues. Losses at the gene ends were 1 base for V and 4 bases for J; bases not matched to a gene: 2. Germline V gene data show CDR1 as MGHRA and CDR2 as YSYEKL. DNA for the CDR3: TGCGCCAGCAGCCAAGTTGACAGGGGCACCGGGGAGCTGTTTTTT. Translation: CASSQVDRGTGELFF.

At least ten counts were recorded for this clonotype. The rearrangement links TRBV29-1 to TRBJ2-2; 9 bases agree with TRBD2. The V gene end was trimmed by 7 bases and the J gene end by 0 bases; junction bases not matched to a gene: 6. This CDR3 has 15 residues. Germline V gene data show CDR1 as SQVTM and CDR2 as ANQGSEA. CDR3 nucleotides: TGCAGCGCTATAGCGGGAGCCGCGAACACCGGGGAGCTGTTTTTT. Its protein product is CSAIAGAANTGELFF.

The J gene is TRBJ2-1, the V gene TRBV7-9; 7 nucleotides agree with TRBD2. V shed 4 bases and J 5 bases; nucleotides not matched to a gene: 8. The germline gives CDR1 SEHNR, CDR2 FQNEAQ (reference sequence). The CDR3 contains 15 residues. The CDR3 bases are TGTGCCAGCAGCTACCATGAGGGAGGGAACAATGAGCAGTTCTTC. Translation gives CASSYHEGGNNEQFF.

V usage is TRBV12-3 or TRBV12-4 and J usage is TRBJ2-1; unclear D gene. This CDR3 spans 18 amino acids. Trimming removed 3 bases from V and 7 bases from J, with 25 bases in between. The CDR3 sequence: CASSFPGILGEVVNEQFF. The CDR3 region has the DNA TGTGCCAGCAGTTTCCCTGGGATCCTAGGAGAGGTAGTTAATGAGCAGTTCTTC.

This clonotype turned up a few times. V usage is TRBV7-2 and J usage is TRBJ2-7; 8 nucleotides line up with TRBD2. This CDR3 spans 17 amino acids. Unmatched junction bases numbered 17, after V lost 5 bases and J lost 5 bases. The germline gives CDR1 SGHTA, CDR2 FQGNSA. CDR3 amino acids: CASSPNFWRGAGNEQYF. In nucleotides, the CDR3 is TGTGCCAGCAGCCCTAATTTTTGGCGGGGGGCAGGGAACGAGCAGTACTTC.

This sequence joins TRBV20-1 and TRBJ2-7, with TRBD2 matching 8 bases. The CDR3 is 14 residues long. The J segment lost 3 bases and the V segment lost 5 bases, leaving 9 bases of the junction unmatched. The germline gives CDR1 DFQATT, CDR2 SNEGSKA (reference sequence). The CDR3 loop reads CSALYGRAVYEQYF. The CDR3 DNA reads as TGCAGTGCTCTATACGGGAGGGCCGTCTACGAGCAGTACTTC.

This clonotype has a handful of counts. The V call is TRBV5-1, the J call TRBJ2-2; D is possibly TRBD1 or TRBD2 (5 bases each). The CDR3 consists of 14 residues. Germline V gene lookup returns CDR1 SGHRS and CDR2 YFSETQ. Trimming shortened V by 6 bases and J by 4 bases, and 13 bases separated the two germline ends. CDR3: CASTGASTTGELFF. The CDR3 DNA reads as TGCGCCAGCACCGGGGCTAGTACCACCGGGGAGCTGTTTTTT.